The 26 T cell receptor beta chains given below trace back to one sample, sequenced in a study of T cell responses to AZD1222 COVID-19 vaccine. TCRdb keeps only in-frame clones here, not all; method: immunoSEQ multiplex PCR. The sample shows roughly 140,000 clones, more than 85% of them seen only once. The sample consisted of peripheral blood, taken 28 days after the second AZD1222 dose. The receptors derive from an adult who received the AZD1222 COVID-19 vaccine.

V gene TRBV29-1 combines with J gene TRBJ2-3; D is undetermined. Trimming took off 2 bases at V and 0 bases at J, with 3 bases between the two ends. The CDR3 length is 12 residues. From germline, CDR1 is SQVTM and CDR2 ANQGSEA. The CDR3 nucleotides are TGCAGCGTTGAATCTAGCACAGATACGCAGTATTTT. This gives the protein CSVESSTDTQYF.

This chain uses TRBV9 with TRBJ2-5; the D gene is possibly TRBD2 (6 bases). The ends were cut back, 4 bases at V and 2 bases at J, with 15 bases in the middle. This CDR3 comprises 15 residues. Germline lookup yields CDR1 SGDLS and CDR2 YYNGEE. CDR3 amino acids: CASSPQTRGQETQYF. The CDR3 bases are TGTGCCAGCAGCCCACAGACTAGAGGACAAGAGACCCAGTACTTC. The variable domain in full, with the rest retrieved from reference TRBV9 and TRBJ2-5, is DSGVTQTPKHLITATGQRVTLRCSPRSGDLSVYWYQQSLDQGLQFLIQYYNGEERAKGNILERFSAQQFPDLHSELNLSSLELGDSALYFCASSPQTRGQETQYFGPGTRLLVL.

This chain links TRBV4-1 with TRBJ2-7; the match to TRBD2 covers 7 bases. The CDR3 is 16 amino acids. Germline V gene data show CDR1 as MGHRA and CDR2 as YSYEKL. The trim removed 1 base at V and 0 bases at J, leaving 6 bases unmatched. CDR3 region: CASSQVPGGSSYEQYF. DNA for the CDR3: TGCGCCAGCAGCCAAGTTCCAGGCGGGAGCTCCTACGAGCAGTACTTC.

V gene TRBV5-4 combines with J gene TRBJ2-7; TRBD2 matches at 10 bases. The V segment lost 0 bases and the J segment 5 bases; nucleotides outside the gene matches: 5. This CDR3 has 15 amino acids. Looked up from germline, CDR1 is SGHNT and CDR2 is YYREEE (reference sequence). CDR3 nucleotide sequence: TGTGCCAGCAGCTTGGACAGCGGGAGGGCGAACGAGCAGTACTTC. Translated: CASSLDSGRANEQYF.

The chain couples TRBV28 to TRBJ1-1, with D possibly TRBD1 on 5 matching bases. The CDR3 covers 14 residues. CDR1 MDHEN and CDR2 SYDVKM come from the germline V gene. The V gene lost 7 bases and the J gene lost 5 bases, with 17 bases spanning the gap. CDR3 amino acids: CASTLPGGGTEAFF. The CDR3 nucleotides read TGTGCCAGCACTTTGCCCGGTGGGGGGACTGAAGCTTTCTTT.

The chain combines TRBV11-2 with TRBJ2-3, with D perhaps matching TRBD1 (6 bases). In germline, CDR1 is SGHAT, CDR2 FQNNGV. The CDR3 spans 17 residues. Trimming stripped 1 base from V and 1 base from J, with 15 bases between. DNA of the CDR3: TGTGCCAGCAGCTTAGTATCATCAGGGGCCGGCACAGATACGCAGTATTTT. Translating gives CASSLVSSGAGTDTQYF.

V and J are TRBV7-2 and TRBJ2-2; 11 nucleotides match TRBD2. The CDR3 consists of 19 residues. Germline-derived CDR1 and CDR2 are SGHTA and FQGNSA. After removal of 4 bases from V and 3 bases from J, the junction contained 13 bases not matched to a gene. The CDR3 protein is CASSWLQISSGRYTGELFF. In DNA, the CDR3 is TGTGCCAGCAGCTGGCTCCAGATATCTAGCGGGAGGTACACCGGGGAGCTGTTTTTT.

The chain joins TRBV19 to TRBJ1-2; D is undetermined. Germline CDR1 LNHDA, CDR2 SQIVND (reference sequence). CDR3 length: 13 amino acids. V dropped 1 base and J dropped 4 bases, with 7 bases sitting between them. The CDR3 here is CASSIGQLYGYTF. The CDR3 bases are TGTGCCAGTAGTATAGGGCAGCTCTATGGCTACACCTTC.

The chain has TRBV28 and TRBJ1-1; the match to TRBD1 covers 8 bases. The CDR3 spans 14 residues. CDR1 MDHEN and CDR2 SYDVKM come from the germline V gene. The ends lost 6 bases at V and 4 bases at J; junction bases unmatched: 7. This chain's CDR3 is CASSITGTGTEAFF. In DNA, the CDR3 is TGTGCCAGCAGCATAACCGGGACAGGCACTGAAGCTTTCTTT.

The chain is built from TRBV19 and TRBJ1-5, with TRBD1 matching 8 bases. The V gene end was trimmed by 9 bases and the J gene end by 3 bases; junction bases not matched to a gene: 4. The CDR3 length is 13 residues. CDR1 and CDR2 (germline): LNHDA, SQIVND (reference sequence). CDR3 DNA: TGTGCCAGCAGGGACAGGTTCAATCAGCCCCAGCATTTT. The encoded protein is CASRDRFNQPQHF.

This rearrangement joins TRBV27 to TRBJ1-1, with 8 positions matching TRBD1. V trimming: 1 base; J trimming: 4 bases; junction bases outside the gene matches: 14. CDR1 and CDR2 from the germline V gene are MNHEY and SMNVEV (reference sequence). This CDR3 region has 18 residues. The CDR3 nucleotides are TGTGCCAGCAGTTTATGCGGACAGGGCGAGGGGATATGCACTGAAGCTTTCTTT. It yields the protein CASSLCGQGEGICTEAFF.

The CDR3 protein is CASSSLGQVGKVENEQFF. CDR3 in DNA: TGTGCCAGCAGCTCCCTCGGGCAGGTCGGAAAGGTTGAGAATGAGCAGTTCTTC. This chain uses TRBV11-3 with TRBJ2-1, with no clear D. The V end lost 4 bases, the J end lost 7 bases, and 26 bases lay between the germline ends. CDR1 and CDR2 (germline): SGHNT, YENEEA. This CDR3 spans 18 amino acids. The whole variable domain, remainder taken from reference TRBV11-3 and TRBJ2-1, is EAGVVQSPRYKIIEKKQPVAFWCNPISGHNTLYWYLQNLGQGPELLIRYENEEAVDDSQLPKDRFSAERLKGVDSTLKIQPAELGDSAVYLCASSSLGQVGKVENEQFFGPGTRLTVL.

CDR3 amino acids: CASSFRQGNQPQHF. The CDR3 nucleotides are TGTGCCAGCAGTTTTCGCCAGGGCAATCAGCCCCAGCATTTT. The gene calls are TRBV28 and TRBJ1-5; unclear D gene. V was trimmed by 3 bases and J by 2 bases, leaving 8 bases between them. The length of the CDR3 is 14 residues. Germline loops: CDR1 MDHEN, CDR2 SYDVKM. The whole variable domain, remainder taken from reference TRBV28 and TRBJ1-5, is DVKVTQSSRYLVKRTGEKVFLECVQDMDHENMFWYRQDPGLGLRLIYFSYDVKMKEKGDIPEGYSVSREKKERFSLILESASTNQTSMYLCASSFRQGNQPQHFGDGTRLSIL.

The chain combines TRBV28 with TRBJ1-1; the D is unclear. Germline CDR1 and CDR2: MDHEN and SYDVKM. The CDR3 is 12 amino acids. Trimming removed 4 bases at V and 5 bases at J, with 8 bases between. CDR3 protein: CASSSMVTEAFF. The CDR3 nucleotides read TGTGCCAGCAGTTCCATGGTGACTGAAGCTTTCTTT. The entire variable domain, with the rest obtained from reference TRBV28 and TRBJ1-1, is as follows: DVKVTQSSRYLVKRTGEKVFLECVQDMDHENMFWYRQDPGLGLRLIYFSYDVKMKEKGDIPEGYSVSREKKERFSLILESASTNQTSMYLCASSSMVTEAFFGQGTRLTVV.

The chain links TRBV6-1 to TRBJ2-1; no reliable D call. This CDR3 comprises 14 residues. Germline CDR1 reads MNHNS; CDR2 reads SASEGT. With 1 base removed from V and 6 bases from J, the gap between germline ends came to 10 bases. CDR3 nucleotide sequence: TGTGCCAGCAGTGAAGTTGGTTGGACCAATGAGCAGTTCTTC. It yields the protein CASSEVGWTNEQFF.

V gene TRBV18 combines with J gene TRBJ2-7; TRBD1 is a possible D gene (5 bases). Trimming removed 3 bases at V and 1 base at J, with 10 bases between. The CDR3 spans 14 residues. Germline CDR1 and CDR2: KGHSH and LQKENI. In nucleotides, the CDR3 is TGTGCCAGCTCACCTCAGGGAAGTTCCTACGAGCAGTACTTC. Protein: CASSPQGSSYEQYF.

The chain joins TRBV29-1 to TRBJ2-1; TRBD2 matches 14 bases. Trimming cost V 7 bases and J 9 bases; bases outside gene matches: 5. Looked up from germline, CDR1 is SQVTM and CDR2 is ANQGSEA. The CDR3 covers 13 residues. Written as DNA, the CDR3 is TGCAGCGCTCCGGGACTAGCGGGAGCTGAGCAGTTCTTC. Translation gives CSAPGLAGAEQFF.

The chain couples TRBV6-5 to TRBJ2-1, with D tentatively TRBD2 (6 bases). Germline CDR1 MNHEY, CDR2 SVGAGI. V was clipped by 1 base and J by 3 bases, with 10 bases between them. CDR3 length: 15 amino acids. CDR3 in amino acids: CASSYFPGDYNEQFF. For the CDR3, the DNA is TGTGCCAGCAGTTACTTTCCGGGGGACTACAATGAGCAGTTCTTC.

The rearrangement uses TRBV5-6 and TRBJ1-2; 7 nucleotides match TRBD1. J gave up 5 bases and V 0 bases, and 4 bases lay outside the gene matches. The CDR3 has 14 amino acids. The germline V gene has CDR1 SGHDT and CDR2 YYEEEE. The CDR3 region has the DNA TGTGCCAGCAGCTTGGAAGGGGGCAGGTATGGCTACACCTTC. This encodes CASSLEGGRYGYTF.

The chain joins TRBV6-5 to TRBJ1-2, with no clear D. The CDR3 spans 14 residues. Looked up from germline, CDR1 is MNHEY and CDR2 is SVGAGI. Trimming removed 5 bases from V and 4 bases from J, with 14 bases in between. The CDR3 here is CASSIRGGSYGYTF. As DNA, the CDR3 is TGTGCCAGCAGTATCCGTGGAGGATCCTATGGCTACACCTTC.

A single count supports this clone. V usage is TRBV9 and J usage is TRBJ2-7, with 7 bases matching TRBD2. V was clipped by 3 bases and J by 7 bases; unmatched bases: 13. CDR3 size: 15 residues. Germline V gene sequence: CDR1 SGDLS, CDR2 YYNGEE. The CDR3 loop is CASSAGGLRVKEQYF. The CDR3 nucleotides are TGTGCCAGCAGCGCGGGGGGACTTCGAGTCAAGGAGCAGTACTTC.

The rearrangement links TRBV6-5 to TRBJ1-2; D unclear. V was pared by 4 bases and J by 4 bases, with 16 bases between. The CDR3 length is 15 residues. CDR1 and CDR2 (germline): MNHEY, SVGAGI. CDR3 DNA: TGTGCCAGCAGTTTACAGACCGCCCTACCCTATGGCTACACCTTC. As protein: CASSLQTALPYGYTF.

The chain has TRBV5-6 and TRBJ2-2, with unresolved D. Germline CDR1 is SGHDT and CDR2 is YYEEEE. The CDR3 sequence is 14 residues long. Trimming took 0 bases from V and 2 from J, leaving 5 bases between them. CDR3: CASSLGSNTGELFF. CDR3 nucleotide sequence: TGTGCCAGCAGCTTGGGCTCAAACACCGGGGAGCTGTTTTTT.

The chain has TRBV7-9 and TRBJ1-5; 7 bases line up with TRBD1. Trimming removed 3 bases from V and 3 bases from J; junction bases left unmatched: 14. This CDR3 region has 18 residues. CDR1 is SEHNR, CDR2 FQNEAQ, per germline (reference sequence). The CDR3 DNA sequence: TGTGCCAGCAGCTTGGGGGACAGAATGCGGCCCCCCAATCAGCCCCAGCATTTT. This gives the protein CASSLGDRMRPPNQPQHF. Full variable domain (outside the CDR3, taken from reference TRBV7-9 and TRBJ1-5): DTGVSQNPRHKITKRGQNVTFRCDPISEHNRLYWYRQTLGQGPEFLTYFQNEAQLEKSRLLSDRFSAERPKGSFSTLEIQRTEQGDSAMYLCASSLGDRMRPPNQPQHFGDGTRLSIL.

The chain joins TRBV18 to TRBJ1-4, with D uncertain. The CDR3 spans 15 residues. V was pared by 3 bases and J by 2 bases, with 10 bases between. Germline values: CDR1 KGHSH, CDR2 LQKENI. The CDR3 nucleotides read TGTGCCAGCTCACCTCAGACCTCGACTAATGAAAAACTGTTTTTT. Its protein product is CASSPQTSTNEKLFF.

The rearrangement joins TRBV5-1 to TRBJ1-1; 7 nucleotides match TRBD1. After removal of 3 bases from V and 4 bases from J, the junction contained 9 bases not matched to a gene. This CDR3 region has 15 residues. The germline V gene encodes CDR1 SGHRS and CDR2 YFSETQ. CDR3 amino acids: CASSYTGEISTEAFF. The CDR3 region has the DNA TGCGCCAGCAGCTATACAGGGGAAATTAGCACTGAAGCTTTCTTT.